The present T cell receptor (beta chain) was sequenced within a study of T cells after yellow fever vaccination. TCRdb used MiXCR to reprocess the 5' RACE reads, holding one entry per CDR3 protein. The sample consists of 340,000 or so distinct CDR3 sequences, around 13% of them appearing once. Between the trimmed V and J ends, which lost 4 bases and 6 bases, there was a span of 14 bases. Germline V CDR1 and CDR2: SGHRS, YFSETQ. The CDR3 loop spans 14 amino acids. The chain joins TRBV5-1 to TRBJ2-1; unclear D gene. The sample here was CD4+ T cells sorted from PBMCs, taken 15 days after the yellow fever booster vaccination. This clonotype originated in a young man who received the YFV17D yellow fever vaccine. CDR3 DNA sequence: TGCGCCAGCAGCACCACCCCGGGTGTCAATGAGCAGTTCTTC. This codes for CASSTTPGVNEQFF.